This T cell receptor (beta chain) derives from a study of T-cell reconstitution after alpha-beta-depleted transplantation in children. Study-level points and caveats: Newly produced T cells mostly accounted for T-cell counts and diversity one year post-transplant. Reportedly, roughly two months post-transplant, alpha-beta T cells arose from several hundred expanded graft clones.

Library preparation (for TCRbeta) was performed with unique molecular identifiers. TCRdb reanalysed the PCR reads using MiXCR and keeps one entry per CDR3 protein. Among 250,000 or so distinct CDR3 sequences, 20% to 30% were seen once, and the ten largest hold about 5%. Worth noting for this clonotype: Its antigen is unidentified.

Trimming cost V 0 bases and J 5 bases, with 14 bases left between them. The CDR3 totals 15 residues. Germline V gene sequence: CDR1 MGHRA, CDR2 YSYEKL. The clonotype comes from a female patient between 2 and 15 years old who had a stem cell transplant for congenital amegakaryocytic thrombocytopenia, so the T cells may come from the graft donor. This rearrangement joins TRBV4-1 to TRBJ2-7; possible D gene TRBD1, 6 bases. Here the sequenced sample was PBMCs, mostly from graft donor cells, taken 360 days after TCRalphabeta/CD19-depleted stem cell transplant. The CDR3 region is CASSQDAQGFDEQYF. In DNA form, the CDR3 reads TGCGCCAGCAGCCAAGACGCACAGGGCTTCGACGAGCAGTACTTC.